The T cell receptor (beta chain) under discussion was sequenced for a study of OX40 agonist ivuxolimab in advanced cancers. The table came from immunoSEQ multiplex PCR; TCRdb's copy has only in-frame clones and leaves some out. This sample has about 36,000 clones, with about 78% found just once. To note about this clone: What it binds is not known.

Study findings and constraints: Among patients with partial responses at 0.1-3.0 mg/kg, clonal expansion was among the lowest. No antigen was identified for the clonally expanded peripheral T cells.

J gave up 8 bases and V 3 bases, and 6 bases lay outside the gene matches. Germline assignment: CDR1 SGHTA and CDR2 FQGNSA. The CDR3 spans 15 residues. The sample in question was CD4+ or CD8+ T cells sorted from blood, obtained in a trial of the OX40 agonist ivuxolimab. The chain employs TRBV7-2 and TRBJ2-1, with 11 bases that match TRBD2. This receptor was identified in an adult with an advanced solid tumor such as melanoma, head and neck, liver or kidney cancer. CDR3 nucleotide sequence: TGTGCCAGCAGCTTGGTTACTAGCGGGGGTGATGAGCAGTTCTTC. It codes for CASSLVTSGGDEQFF. Together with reference TRBV7-2 and TRBJ2-1, the CDR3 gives the full variable domain: GAGVSQSPSNKVTEKGKDVELRCDPISGHTALYWYRQSLGQGLEFLIYFQGNSAPDKSGLPSDRFSAERTGGSVSTLTIQRTQQEDSAVYLCASSLVTSGGDEQFFGPGTRLTVL.